These 15 T cell receptor beta chains originate from one sample sequenced in a study of cytomegalovirus exposure and HLA in healthy donors (dated by TCRdb to about 2017). The library was prepared using the immunoSEQ multiplex PCR assay. TCRdb provides this immuneACCESS table in a form limited to in-frame rearrangements. Some clones are lacking; in checked studies, under half of them reflect an unresolved V gene, and why the rest are absent is not known. Across this sample there are about 250,000 clones, with 87% seen only once. 12% of the sample is held by the ten biggest clonotypes. What was sequenced was PBMCs. These receptors were taken from a man aged 18 to 29 in good health and CMV-seropositive.

This rearrangement joins TRBV2 to TRBJ2-5; D gene ambiguous. The CDR3 extends over 12 amino acids. Between the trimmed V and J ends, which lost 7 bases and 5 bases, there was a span of 11 bases. Germline V CDR1 and CDR2: SNHLY, FYNNEI. CDR3 sequence reads: CASIRQTETQYF. The DNA of the CDR3 is TGTGCCAGCATTCGTCAGACGGAGACCCAGTACTTC.

The rearrangement links TRBV2 to TRBJ1-3, with 8 bases aligning to TRBD1. The V and J ends lost 10 bases and 0 bases, in that order; junction bases with no gene match: 5. CDR1 is SNHLY, CDR2 FYNNEI, per germline. This CDR3 region has 14 residues. CDR3 sequence reads: CATAGGPSGNTIYF. CDR3 coding DNA: TGTGCCACCGCAGGGGGCCCCTCTGGAAACACCATATATTTT. The variable domain in full, completed from reference TRBV2 and TRBJ1-3, reads EPEVTQTPSHQVTQMGQEVILRCVPISNHLYFYWYRQILGQKVEFLVSFYNNEISEKSEIFDDQFSVERPDGSNFTLKIRSTKLEDSAMYFCATAGGPSGNTIYFGEGSWLTVV.

The V and J genes are TRBV6-4 and TRBJ1-1, with D perhaps TRBD1 (5 bases). The V end lost 6 bases, the J end lost 4 bases, and 15 bases lay between the germline ends. CDR1 and CDR2 (germline): MRHNA, SNTAGT. The CDR3 contains 14 residues. CDR3 coding DNA: TGTGCCAGCAGCCAGGAAGGGGTTGGCACTGAAGCTTTCTTT. This encodes CASSQEGVGTEAFF.

The chain uses TRBV20-1 and TRBJ1-1; D not resolved. Germline V lookup: CDR1 DFQATT, CDR2 SNEGSKA (reference sequence). The CDR3 consists of 11 residues. Trimming cost V 5 bases and J 5 bases, with 9 bases left between them. Written as DNA, the CDR3 is TGCAGTGCTCAAATGAGGACTGAAGCTTTCTTT. It yields the protein CSAQMRTEAFF.

This chain uses TRBV5-6 with TRBJ2-5; no clear D. From germline, CDR1 is SGHDT and CDR2 YYEEEE. The CDR3 length is 13 residues. Trimming left V 3 bases short and J 0 bases short, with 6 bases between. CDR3 DNA sequence: TGTGCCAGCAGCTCTAGTTACCAAGAGACCCAGTACTTC. Its translation is CASSSSYQETQYF.

This chain links TRBV7-6 with TRBJ2-7; 13 bases are shared with TRBD2. CDR1 and CDR2 from the germline V gene are SGHVS and FNYEAQ. With 3 bases clipped from V and 0 bases from J, the junction kept 8 bases outside the gene matches. CDR3 length: 18 amino acids. The CDR3 nucleotides are TGTGCCAGCAGCTTGCGGACTAGCGGGAGAGAAACCTCCTACGAGCAGTACTTC. Its protein product is CASSLRTSGRETSYEQYF.

The V gene is TRBV2, the J gene TRBJ1-1; 8 nucleotides align to TRBD1. Losses at the gene ends were 2 bases for V and 10 bases for J; bases not matched to a gene: 9. Germline CDR1 reads SNHLY; CDR2 reads FYNNEI. This CDR3 region has 14 residues. CDR3 residues: CASSEYAGGAGAFF. The CDR3 nucleotides read TGTGCCAGCAGTGAATATGCAGGGGGCGCGGGAGCTTTCTTT.

The chain has TRBV28 and TRBJ2-1; the D is unclear. The CDR3 length is 14 residues. Germline CDR1 and CDR2: MDHEN and SYDVKM. The ends were cut back, 6 bases at V and 5 bases at J, with 14 bases in the middle. The CDR3 nucleotides are TGTGCCAGCAGACCGTTCCAGGCCCACAATGAGCAGTTCTTC. This encodes CASRPFQAHNEQFF.

Only a few counts were recorded for this clone. The gene calls are TRBV20-1 and TRBJ1-1; D unresolved. The CDR3 sequence is 11 residues long. V was trimmed by 6 bases and J by 5 bases, leaving 10 bases between them. Germline V CDR1 and CDR2: DFQATT, SNEGSKA (reference sequence). CDR3 protein: CSAVGPTEAFF. The CDR3, as DNA: TGCAGTGCCGTTGGACCGACTGAAGCTTTCTTT.

J is TRBJ1-3 and V is TRBV9, with D uncertain. The CDR3 has 12 residues. V dropped 7 bases and J dropped 0 bases, with 5 bases sitting between them. The germline V gene has CDR1 SGDLS and CDR2 YYNGEE. This CDR3 is CASESSGNTIYF. As DNA, the CDR3 is TGTGCCAGCGAAAGCTCTGGAAACACCATATATTTT.

The chain carries TRBV29-1 and TRBJ2-7; 10 nucleotides align to TRBD1. V was clipped by 3 bases and J by 1 base; unmatched bases: 3. The CDR3 consists of 14 residues. Per the germline V gene, CDR1 is SQVTM and CDR2 is ANQGSEA. CDR3 residues: CSVDPGQGSYEQYF. CDR3 bases: TGCAGCGTTGATCCGGGACAGGGGTCCTACGAGCAGTACTTC.

The chain employs TRBV4-2 and TRBJ1-5; the D gene is possibly TRBD1 (5 bases). This CDR3 region has 17 residues. Germline V gene data show CDR1 as LGHNA and CDR2 as YNFKEQ. The V and J ends lost 2 bases and 1 base respectively, with 15 bases between them. CDR3 in DNA: TGTGCCAGCAGCCAAAGGCTCAGGGAGGAAAGCAATCAGCCCCAGCATTTT. Amino acid sequence: CASSQRLREESNQPQHF.

The chain uses TRBV6-6 and TRBJ1-1, with D possibly TRBD1 on 6 matching bases. CDR3 length equals 14 residues. Germline loops: CDR1 MNHNY, CDR2 SVGAGI (reference sequence). V shed 6 bases and J shed 0 bases, with 11 bases lying between them. Written as DNA, the CDR3 is TGTGCCAGCAGGTTACAGGGCCTGAACACTGAAGCTTTCTTT. This sequence encodes CASRLQGLNTEAFF.

The chain combines TRBV7-9 with TRBJ2-7; D gene uncertain. The V end was cut by 3 bases, the J end by 2 bases, with 8 bases between. Germline CDR1 is SEHNR and CDR2 is FQNEAQ (reference sequence). The CDR3 has 13 amino acids. This chain's CDR3 is CASSLPNTYEQYF. Written as DNA, the CDR3 is TGTGCCAGCAGCTTGCCCAATACCTACGAGCAGTACTTC.

The chain is built from TRBV29-1 and TRBJ2-7; D uncertain. The CDR3 sequence is 15 residues long. Trimming removed 1 base from V and 0 bases from J, with 13 bases in between. CDR1 and CDR2 (germline): SQVTM, ANQGSEA. The CDR3 loop is CSVEGNSELSYEQYF. The CDR3 DNA sequence: TGCAGCGTTGAAGGGAACAGTGAGCTCTCCTACGAGCAGTACTTC.